This T cell receptor beta chain is from a study of cytomegalovirus exposure and HLA in healthy donors. PCR employed 60 Vbeta and 13 Jbeta primers. The repertoire was sequenced with immunoSEQ multiplex PCR; TCRdb's copy has only in-frame clones and lacks some. The sample carries around 100,000 clones, less than 80% recorded once. Germline V gene sequence: CDR1 SGHRS, CDR2 YFSETQ. Trimming removed 4 bases at V and 7 bases at J, with 17 bases between. This CDR3 has 14 amino acids. The receptor's source is a woman aged 40 to 50 in good health and CMV-seropositive. The chain couples TRBV5-1 to TRBJ1-1; D perhaps matches TRBD1 (6 bases). The sequenced material came from PBMCs. The CDR3 sequence is CASSLDRGQSEAFF. The CDR3 nucleotides read TGCGCCAGCAGCCTAGACCGTGGACAGAGTGAAGCTTTCTTT. Supplemented by reference TRBV5-1 and TRBJ1-1, the full variable domain reads KAGVTQTPRYLIKTRGQQVTLSCSPISGHRSVSWYQQTPGQGLQFLFEYFSETQRNKGNFPGRFSGRQFSNSRSEMNVSTLELGDSALYLCASSLDRGQSEAFFGQGTRLTVV.